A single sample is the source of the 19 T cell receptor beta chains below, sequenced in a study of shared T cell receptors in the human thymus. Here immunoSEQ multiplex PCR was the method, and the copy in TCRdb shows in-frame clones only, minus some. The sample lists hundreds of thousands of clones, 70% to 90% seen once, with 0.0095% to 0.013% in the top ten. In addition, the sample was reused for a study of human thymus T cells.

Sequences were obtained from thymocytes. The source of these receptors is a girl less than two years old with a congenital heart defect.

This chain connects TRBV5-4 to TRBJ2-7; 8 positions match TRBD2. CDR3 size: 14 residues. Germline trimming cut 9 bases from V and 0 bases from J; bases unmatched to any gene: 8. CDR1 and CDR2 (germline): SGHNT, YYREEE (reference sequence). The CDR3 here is CATRGGGSSYEQYF. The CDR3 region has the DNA TGTGCCACCCGGGGCGGGGGGAGCTCCTACGAGCAGTACTTC.

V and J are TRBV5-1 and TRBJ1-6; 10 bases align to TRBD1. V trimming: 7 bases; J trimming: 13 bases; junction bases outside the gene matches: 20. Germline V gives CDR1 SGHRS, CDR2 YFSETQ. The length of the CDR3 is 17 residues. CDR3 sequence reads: CASRRSASDRGSDPLHF. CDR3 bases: TGCGCCAGCCGAAGATCGGCCTCGGACAGGGGGTCGGATCCCCTCCACTTT.

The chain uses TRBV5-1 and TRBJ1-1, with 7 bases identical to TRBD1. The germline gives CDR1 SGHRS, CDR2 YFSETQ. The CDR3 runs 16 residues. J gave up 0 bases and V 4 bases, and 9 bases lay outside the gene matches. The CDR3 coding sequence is TGCGCCAGCAGCCATGACAGGGCCCGAATGAACACTGAAGCTTTCTTT. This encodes CASSHDRARMNTEAFF. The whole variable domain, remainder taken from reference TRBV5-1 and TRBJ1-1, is KAGVTQTPRYLIKTRGQQVTLSCSPISGHRSVSWYQQTPGQGLQFLFEYFSETQRNKGNFPGRFSGRQFSNSRSEMNVSTLELGDSALYLCASSHDRARMNTEAFFGQGTRLTVV.

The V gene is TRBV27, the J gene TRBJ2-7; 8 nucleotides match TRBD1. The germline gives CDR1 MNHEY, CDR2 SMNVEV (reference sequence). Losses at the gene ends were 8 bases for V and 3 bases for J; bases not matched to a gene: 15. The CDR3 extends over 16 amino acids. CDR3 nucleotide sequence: TGTGCCAGCGCTACAAAATTGGACAGGGAGAACTACGAGCAGTACTTC. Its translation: CASATKLDRENYEQYF.

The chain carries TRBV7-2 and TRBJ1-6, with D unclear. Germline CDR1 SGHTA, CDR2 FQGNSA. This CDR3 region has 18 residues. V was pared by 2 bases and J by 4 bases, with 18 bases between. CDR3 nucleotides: TGTGCCAGCAGCTTACCTTGCCTTAAAGTAGCATATAATTCACCCCTCCACTTT. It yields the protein CASSLPCLKVAYNSPLHF.

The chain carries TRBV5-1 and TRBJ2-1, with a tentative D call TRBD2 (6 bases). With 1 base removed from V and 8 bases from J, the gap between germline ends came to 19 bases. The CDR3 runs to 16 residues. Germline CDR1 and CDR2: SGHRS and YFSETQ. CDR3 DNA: TGCGCCAGCAGCTTGCGTGGGGTCAGCTCGGGAGATGAGCAGTTCTTC. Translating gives CASSLRGVSSGDEQFF.

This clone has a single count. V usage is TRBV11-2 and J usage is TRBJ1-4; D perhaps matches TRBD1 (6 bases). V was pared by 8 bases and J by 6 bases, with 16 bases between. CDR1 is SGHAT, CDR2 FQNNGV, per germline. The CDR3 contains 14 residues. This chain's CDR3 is CASSPQGIHEKLFF. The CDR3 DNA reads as TGTGCCAGCTCACCTCAGGGGATTCATGAAAAACTGTTTTTT.

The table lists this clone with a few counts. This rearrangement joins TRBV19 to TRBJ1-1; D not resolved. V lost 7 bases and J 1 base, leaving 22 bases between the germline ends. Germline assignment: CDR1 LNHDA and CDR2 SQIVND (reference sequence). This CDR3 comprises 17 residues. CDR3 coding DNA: TGTGCCAGTACCCTAGTTGAATCGGAGGCGGGGAACACTGAAGCTTTCTTT. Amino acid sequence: CASTLVESEAGNTEAFF.

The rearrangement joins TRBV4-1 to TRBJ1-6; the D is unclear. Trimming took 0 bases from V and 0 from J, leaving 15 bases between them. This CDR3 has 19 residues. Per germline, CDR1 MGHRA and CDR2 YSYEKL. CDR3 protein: CASSQEMGVLSSYNSPLHF. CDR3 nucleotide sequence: TGCGCCAGCAGCCAAGAGATGGGAGTTTTAAGCTCCTATAATTCACCCCTCCACTTT.

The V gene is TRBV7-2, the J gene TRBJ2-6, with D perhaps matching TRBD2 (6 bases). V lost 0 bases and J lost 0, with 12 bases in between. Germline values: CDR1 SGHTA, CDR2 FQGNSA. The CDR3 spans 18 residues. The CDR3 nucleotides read TGTGCCAGCAGCTTAGCGTGGCAGGGAGGCTCTGGGGCCAACGTCCTGACTTTC. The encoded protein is CASSLAWQGGSGANVLTF.

As DNA, the CDR3 is TGTGCCAGCAGTGCACACGAGAGAGCAGGGCGGTGGGGAAACACCATATATTTT. Amino acid sequence: CASSAHERAGRWGNTIYF. The rearrangement links TRBV6-1 to TRBJ1-3; maybe TRBD1 (5 bases). Trimming took off 4 bases at V and 4 bases at J, with 23 bases between the two ends. Germline CDR1 and CDR2: MNHNS and SASEGT. The CDR3 length is 18 residues.

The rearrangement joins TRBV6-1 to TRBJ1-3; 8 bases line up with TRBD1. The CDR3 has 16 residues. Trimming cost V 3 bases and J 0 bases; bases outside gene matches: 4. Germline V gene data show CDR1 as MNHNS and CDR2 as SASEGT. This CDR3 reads CASSEATGGSGNTIYF. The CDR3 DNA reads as TGTGCCAGCAGTGAGGCTACAGGGGGCTCTGGAAACACCATATATTTT.

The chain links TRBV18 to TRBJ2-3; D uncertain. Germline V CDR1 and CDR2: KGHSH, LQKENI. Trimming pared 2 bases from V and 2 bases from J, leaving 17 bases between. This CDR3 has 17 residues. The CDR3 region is CASSPTWQMLDTDTQYF. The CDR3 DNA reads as TGTGCCAGCTCACCAACGTGGCAAATGCTAGACACAGATACGCAGTATTTT.

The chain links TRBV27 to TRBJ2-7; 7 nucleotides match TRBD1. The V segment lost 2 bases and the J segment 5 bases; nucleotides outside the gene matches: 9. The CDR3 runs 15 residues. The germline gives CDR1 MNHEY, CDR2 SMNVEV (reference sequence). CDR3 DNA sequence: TGTGCCAGCAGTTTAGGGCCCAGGGGGACAAACGAGCAGTACTTC. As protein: CASSLGPRGTNEQYF.

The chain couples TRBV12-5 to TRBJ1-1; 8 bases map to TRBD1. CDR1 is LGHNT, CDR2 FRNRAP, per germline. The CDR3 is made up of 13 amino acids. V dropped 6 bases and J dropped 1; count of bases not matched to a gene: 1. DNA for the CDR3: TGTGCTAGTGGGGACAGGGCGAACACTGAAGCTTTCTTT. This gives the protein CASGDRANTEAFF. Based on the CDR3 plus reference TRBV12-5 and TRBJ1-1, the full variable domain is DARVTQTPRHKVTEMGQEVTMRCQPILGHNTVFWYRQTMMQGLELLAYFRNRAPLDDSGMPKDRFSAEMPDATLATLKIQPSEPRDSAVYFCASGDRANTEAFFGQGTRLTVV.

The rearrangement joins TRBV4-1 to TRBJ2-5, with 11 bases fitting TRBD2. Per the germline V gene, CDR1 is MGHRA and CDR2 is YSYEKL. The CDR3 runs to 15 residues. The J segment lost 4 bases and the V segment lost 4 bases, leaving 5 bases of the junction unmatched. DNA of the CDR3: TGCGCCAGCAGCCGATTAGCGGGGGGGCCAGAGACCCAGTACTTC. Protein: CASSRLAGGPETQYF.

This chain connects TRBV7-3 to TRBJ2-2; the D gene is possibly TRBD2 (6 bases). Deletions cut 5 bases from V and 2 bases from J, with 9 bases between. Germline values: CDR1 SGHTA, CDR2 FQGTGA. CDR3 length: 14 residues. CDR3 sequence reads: CASSRDLNTGELFF. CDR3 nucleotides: TGTGCCAGCAGCCGGGACTTAAACACCGGGGAGCTGTTTTTT.

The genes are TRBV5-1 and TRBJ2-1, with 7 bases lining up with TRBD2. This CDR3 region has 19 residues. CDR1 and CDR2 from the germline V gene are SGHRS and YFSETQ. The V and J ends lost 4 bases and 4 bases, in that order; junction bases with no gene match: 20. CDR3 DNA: TGCGCCAGCAGCCCCGGACTAGTAGAGACTCCGGGACGTTACAATGAGCAGTTCTTC. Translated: CASSPGLVETPGRYNEQFF. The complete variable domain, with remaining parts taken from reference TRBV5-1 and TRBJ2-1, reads KAGVTQTPRYLIKTRGQQVTLSCSPISGHRSVSWYQQTPGQGLQFLFEYFSETQRNKGNFPGRFSGRQFSNSRSEMNVSTLELGDSALYLCASSPGLVETPGRYNEQFFGPGTRLTVL.

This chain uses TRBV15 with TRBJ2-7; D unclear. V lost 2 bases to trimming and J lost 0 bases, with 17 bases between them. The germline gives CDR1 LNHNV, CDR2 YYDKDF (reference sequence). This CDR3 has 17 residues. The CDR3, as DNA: TGTGCCACCAGCAGAACCGAGAGCGTACTGGGCTCCTACGAGCAGTACTTC. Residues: CATSRTESVLGSYEQYF.